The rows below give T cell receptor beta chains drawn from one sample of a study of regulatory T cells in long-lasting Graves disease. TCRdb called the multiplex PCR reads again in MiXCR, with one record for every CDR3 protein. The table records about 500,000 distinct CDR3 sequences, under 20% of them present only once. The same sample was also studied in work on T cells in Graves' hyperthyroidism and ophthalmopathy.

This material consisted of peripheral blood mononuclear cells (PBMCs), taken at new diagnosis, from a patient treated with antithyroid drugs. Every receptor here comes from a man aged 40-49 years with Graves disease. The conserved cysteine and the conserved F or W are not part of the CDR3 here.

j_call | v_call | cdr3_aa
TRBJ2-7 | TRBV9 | ASSVDQGYEQY
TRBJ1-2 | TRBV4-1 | ASSHADRGYGYT
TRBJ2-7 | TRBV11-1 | ASSLGQGFYYEQY
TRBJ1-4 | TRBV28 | ASSLTGKLF
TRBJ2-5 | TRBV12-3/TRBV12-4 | ASRPGTSRETQY
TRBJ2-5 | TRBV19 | ASSMLGGETQY
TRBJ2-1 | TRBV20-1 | SARHWTSGRGEQF
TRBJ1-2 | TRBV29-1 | SVHTYYGYT
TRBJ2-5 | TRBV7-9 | ASSHTTSGILETQY
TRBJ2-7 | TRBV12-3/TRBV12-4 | ASSKSRAGFEQY
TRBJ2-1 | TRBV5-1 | ASSLFLRTEYNEQF
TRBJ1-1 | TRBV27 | ASSLGHLNTEAF
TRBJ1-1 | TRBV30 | AWSAGTGVGEAF
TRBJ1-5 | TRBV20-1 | SQKGQGGNQPQH
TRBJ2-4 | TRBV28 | ASIESPLSKNIQY
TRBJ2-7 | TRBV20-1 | SVPGLAASYEQY
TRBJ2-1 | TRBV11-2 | ASSFLARPNEQF
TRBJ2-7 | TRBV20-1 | SADRDEQY
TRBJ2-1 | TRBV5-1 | ASSRTFNEQF
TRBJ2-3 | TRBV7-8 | ASSFRTSTDTQY
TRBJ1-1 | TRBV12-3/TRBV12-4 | ASSLGTVEAF
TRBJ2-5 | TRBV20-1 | SANKQETQY
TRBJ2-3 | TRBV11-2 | ASSLRGLASTDTQY
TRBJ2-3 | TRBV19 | ASSREMAVADTQY
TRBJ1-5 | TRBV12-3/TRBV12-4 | ASSLEGTRNQPQH
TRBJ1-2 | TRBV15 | ATSSGGRESAYYGYT
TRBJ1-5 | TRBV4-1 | ASSLTENYQPQH
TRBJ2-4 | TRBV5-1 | ASSYGGTAKNIQY
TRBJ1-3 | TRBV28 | ASSYGTYSGNTIY
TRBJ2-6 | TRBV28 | AAGTGVGGANVLT
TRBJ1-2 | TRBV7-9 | ASSQGTYDYT
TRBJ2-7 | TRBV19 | ASSIAGTGSYEQY
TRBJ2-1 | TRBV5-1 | ASSLVENSYNEQF
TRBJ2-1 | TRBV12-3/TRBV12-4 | ASTPGGRRNNEQF
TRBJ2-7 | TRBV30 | AWSPFAGVVYEQY
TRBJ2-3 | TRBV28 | ASSINPKKTDTQY
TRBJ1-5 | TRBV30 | AWSAPTGGSQPQH